These 23 T cell receptor beta chains share one sample of origin, sequenced in a study of blood T cell repertoires in COVID-19. Produced via immunoSEQ multiplex PCR; TCRdb's table is partial and in-frame only. In the table there are under 250,000 clones, around 86% of which are singletons. Sequencing was performed on peripheral blood. The source of these receptors is a woman aged 55 to 70 who had recovered from COVID-19.

The chain uses TRBV14 and TRBJ2-3; D is uncertain. The V gene lost 1 base and the J gene lost 2 bases, with 13 bases spanning the gap. The CDR3 spans 16 residues. Germline V gene lookup returns CDR1 SGHDN and CDR2 FVKESK. The CDR3: CASSQAQSPLTDTQYF. CDR3 nucleotide sequence: TGTGCCAGCAGCCAAGCCCAGTCCCCCCTCACAGATACGCAGTATTTT.

Only one count was recorded for this clone. The genes are TRBV6-5 and TRBJ2-7; 7 bases are shared with TRBD1. Per the germline V gene, CDR1 is MNHEY and CDR2 is SVGAGI. The length of the CDR3 is 15 residues. After removal of 6 bases from V and 2 bases from J, the junction contained 10 bases not matched to a gene. The CDR3, as DNA: TGTGCCAGCAGGATAAAGACAGGGATAACCTACGAGCAGTACTTC. Translating gives CASRIKTGITYEQYF.

The chain's CDR3 is CASSSSRGGAFF. CDR3 bases: TGTGCCAGCAGTTCGTCAAGGGGGGGGGCTTTCTTT. The rearrangement links TRBV28 to TRBJ1-1; D is perhaps TRBD1 (6 bases). The germline V and J ends were trimmed by 4 bases and 11 bases, with 14 bases remaining between them. CDR3 length: 12 amino acids. CDR1 is MDHEN, CDR2 SYDVKM, per germline. The variable domain in full, completed from reference TRBV28 and TRBJ1-1, reads DVKVTQSSRYLVKRTGEKVFLECVQDMDHENMFWYRQDPGLGLRLIYFSYDVKMKEKGDIPEGYSVSREKKERFSLILESASTNQTSMYLCASSSSRGGAFFGQGTRLTVV.

This clone was observed a few times. The V call is TRBV5-1, the J call TRBJ1-2; 10 nucleotides match TRBD1. The CDR3 loop spans 14 amino acids. Germline trimming cut 4 bases from V and 7 bases from J; bases unmatched to any gene: 7. Germline V gene sequence: CDR1 SGHRS, CDR2 YFSETQ. CDR3 DNA sequence: TGCGCCAGCAGCGCCACGGGACAGGGGTTTGGCTACACCTTC. This gives the protein CASSATGQGFGYTF.

The chain combines TRBV7-2 with TRBJ2-1; 13 bases align to TRBD2. Trimming cost V 5 bases and J 7 bases; bases outside gene matches: 5. The CDR3 has 15 amino acids. CDR1 is SGHTA and CDR2 is FQGNSA in the germline V gene. In DNA, the CDR3 is TGTGCCAGCAGCAGGGGACTAGCGGGGACGAATGAGCAGTTCTTC. It specifies CASSRGLAGTNEQFF.

This rearrangement joins TRBV5-6 to TRBJ2-7; tentatively, D is TRBD1 (6 bases). Germline V lookup: CDR1 SGHDT, CDR2 YYEEEE. The CDR3 has 15 amino acids. Trimming took 4 bases from V and 3 from J, leaving 17 bases between them. The CDR3 spells CASSRAGQGLYEQYF. DNA of the CDR3: TGTGCCAGCAGCCGGGCCGGGCAGGGGCTCTACGAGCAGTACTTC.

CDR3 amino acids: CASSPSAQAVRPQHF. The CDR3 bases are TGTGCCAGCTCACCATCGGCACAGGCCGTGCGGCCCCAGCATTTT. The rearrangement links TRBV18 to TRBJ1-5, with D perhaps matching TRBD1 (5 bases). CDR1 is KGHSH, CDR2 LQKENI, per germline. The CDR3 runs to 15 residues. Trimming removed 2 bases at V and 9 bases at J, with 17 bases between.

The chain recombines TRBV4-1 with TRBJ1-1, with 8 positions matching TRBD1. Looked up from germline, CDR1 is MGHRA and CDR2 is YSYEKL. This CDR3 has 16 residues. The V gene end was trimmed by 7 bases and the J gene end by 8 bases; junction bases not matched to a gene: 18. DNA of the CDR3: TGCGCCAGCAACTCCTGGGTCAGGGGGCGGAGGGGCGAAGCTTTCTTT. This translates into CASNSWVRGRRGEAFF.

CDR3 sequence (DNA): TGTGCCAGCTCACCGATCCCACAGGGGGCTGTTGGAAACACCATATATTTT. Protein sequence: CASSPIPQGAVGNTIYF. The genes are TRBV18 and TRBJ1-3; 9 bases line up with TRBD1. With 3 bases clipped from V and 3 bases from J, the junction kept 9 bases outside the gene matches. This CDR3 comprises 17 residues. The germline gives CDR1 KGHSH, CDR2 LQKENI.

This chain uses TRBV2 with TRBJ1-1; 7 nucleotides line up with TRBD1. Germline V CDR1 and CDR2: SNHLY, FYNNEI. CDR3 size: 14 residues. The ends lost 9 bases at V and 0 bases at J; junction bases unmatched: 7. The CDR3 here is CASRDRLMNTEAFF. CDR3 DNA sequence: TGTGCCAGTCGGGACAGACTTATGAACACTGAAGCTTTCTTT.

J is TRBJ2-7 and V is TRBV21-1; no check of the table's D call, TRBD1, against the DNA was made. TRBV21-1 is flagged as a pseudogene. The CDR3 extends over 20 amino acids. CDR3 nucleotides: TGTGCCAGCAGCAAAGGGGTCCCGTCCCGGGACAGGGGAGGCTCCTACGAGCAGTACTTC. As protein: CASSKGVPSRDRGGSYEQYF.

The chain combines TRBV5-1 with TRBJ1-5, with a possible D match to TRBD1 (6 bases). Trimming took 2 bases from V and 1 from J, leaving 10 bases between them. The CDR3 spans 15 residues. Germline V lookup: CDR1 SGHRS, CDR2 YFSETQ. CDR3: CASSFSTGSNQPQHF. CDR3 sequence (DNA): TGCGCCAGCAGCTTTTCGACAGGAAGCAATCAGCCCCAGCATTTT.

The rearrangement uses TRBV5-1 and TRBJ2-2, with D hard to call. The CDR3 sequence is 14 residues long. V lost 0 bases and J lost 4, with 7 bases in between. The germline V gene encodes CDR1 SGHRS and CDR2 YFSETQ. CDR3: CASSLVEVTGELFF. CDR3 coding DNA: TGCGCCAGCAGCTTGGTTGAGGTCACCGGGGAGCTGTTTTTT. Combining the CDR3 with reference TRBV5-1 and TRBJ2-2 gives the whole variable domain KAGVTQTPRYLIKTRGQQVTLSCSPISGHRSVSWYQQTPGQGLQFLFEYFSETQRNKGNFPGRFSGRQFSNSRSEMNVSTLELGDSALYLCASSLVEVTGELFFGEGSRLTVL.

The CDR3 sequence is CASSLWEGPSTDTQYF. CDR3 sequence (DNA): TGTGCCAGCAGCTTATGGGAGGGGCCGAGCACAGATACGCAGTATTTT. This chain joins TRBV7-3 and TRBJ2-3; 7 bases are a match to TRBD2. This CDR3 spans 16 amino acids. J was trimmed by 0 bases and V by 2 bases; bases with no gene match: 5. Germline CDR1 SGHTA, CDR2 FQGTGA.

The chain couples TRBV27 to TRBJ2-7; 9 bases map to TRBD1. This CDR3 comprises 18 residues. V trimming: 1 base; J trimming: 2 bases; junction bases outside the gene matches: 12. CDR1 is MNHEY, CDR2 SMNVEV, per germline (reference sequence). CDR3 residues: CASSLYRGTGILAYEQYF. CDR3 DNA sequence: TGTGCCAGCAGTTTATATAGGGGGACAGGGATCTTAGCCTACGAGCAGTACTTC.

V gene TRBV1 combines with J gene TRBJ2-6; no check of the table's D call, TRBD2, against the DNA was made. TRBV1 has pseudogene status. The CDR3 is 18 residues long. In nucleotides, the CDR3 is TGCACCAGCAGCCATGGTAGCGGGGGGTCCTCTGGGGCCAACGTCCTGACTTTC. Translation gives CTSSHGSGGSSGANVLTF.

The CDR3 sequence: CAISESNGGAYNEQFF. CDR3 coding DNA: TGTGCCATCAGTGAGTCGAACGGGGGGGCATACAATGAGCAGTTCTTC. The chain recombines TRBV10-3 with TRBJ2-1; 8 bases agree with TRBD2. Per germline, CDR1 ENHRY and CDR2 SYGVKD. Losses at the gene ends were 0 bases for V and 4 bases for J; bases not matched to a gene: 5. This CDR3 has 16 residues.

The rearrangement joins TRBV3-1 (or the pseudogene TRBV3-2) to TRBJ2-7; D remains unclear. This CDR3 comprises 15 residues. V dropped 5 bases and J dropped 2 bases, with 16 bases sitting between them. Germline loops: CDR1 LGHDT, CDR2 YNNKEL (reference sequence). DNA for the CDR3: TGTGCCAGCAGCGTTATGCCGGCGGTTACCTACGAGCAGTACTTC. Translation gives CASSVMPAVTYEQYF.

The chain has TRBV7-2 and TRBJ2-1; 11 bases map to TRBD2. With V trimmed by 3 bases and J by 9 bases, 7 bases remained unmatched. This CDR3 is built from 15 residues. The V gene's germline CDR1 is SGHTA and CDR2 FQGNSA. The CDR3 region is CASSLSSGGQIEQFF. As DNA, the CDR3 is TGTGCCAGCAGCTTGTCTAGCGGGGGGCAGATTGAGCAGTTCTTC.

The chain uses TRBV5-6 and TRBJ1-3; a weak D match, TRBD1 (6 bases). Germline V gene data show CDR1 as SGHDT and CDR2 as YYEEEE. The CDR3 has 16 amino acids. Trimming stripped 4 bases from V and 3 bases from J, with 17 bases between. CDR3: CASSPRTALVGNTIYF. The CDR3 nucleotides are TGTGCCAGCAGCCCTCGGACAGCGCTAGTTGGAAACACCATATATTTT.

The chain combines TRBV5-6 with TRBJ2-7; D unclear. Per germline, CDR1 SGHDT and CDR2 YYEEEE. There are 12 residues in the CDR3. With 3 bases removed from V and 2 bases from J, the gap between germline ends came to 6 bases. The CDR3 loop is CASSSPTYEQYF. The CDR3 nucleotides are TGTGCCAGCAGCTCCCCCACCTACGAGCAGTACTTC. Full variable domain (remainder filled in from reference TRBV5-6 and TRBJ2-7): DAGVTQSPTHLIKTRGQQVTLRCSPKSGHDTVSWYQQALGQGPQFIFQYYEEEERQRGNFPDRFSGHQFPNYSSELNVNALLLGDSALYLCASSSPTYEQYFGPGTRLTVT.

This clone was seen only once. The chain joins TRBV19 to TRBJ2-7; D is possibly TRBD2 (5 bases). Trimming took 8 bases from V and 6 from J, leaving 26 bases between them. Per the germline V gene, CDR1 is LNHDA and CDR2 is SQIVND (reference sequence). This CDR3 has 16 amino acids. CDR3 bases: TGTGCCAGTCAGACTACATGGGGAACCAGGACGGCCGAGCAGTACTTC. Its translation: CASQTTWGTRTAEQYF.

The chain combines TRBV27 with TRBJ2-5; D is unclear. V was trimmed by 4 bases and J by 0 bases, leaving 9 bases between them. This CDR3 has 14 residues. Germline V CDR1 and CDR2: MNHEY, SMNVEV (reference sequence). CDR3 in DNA: TGTGCCAGCAGTTCGACATTGTACCAAGAGACCCAGTACTTC. It translates to CASSSTLYQETQYF.